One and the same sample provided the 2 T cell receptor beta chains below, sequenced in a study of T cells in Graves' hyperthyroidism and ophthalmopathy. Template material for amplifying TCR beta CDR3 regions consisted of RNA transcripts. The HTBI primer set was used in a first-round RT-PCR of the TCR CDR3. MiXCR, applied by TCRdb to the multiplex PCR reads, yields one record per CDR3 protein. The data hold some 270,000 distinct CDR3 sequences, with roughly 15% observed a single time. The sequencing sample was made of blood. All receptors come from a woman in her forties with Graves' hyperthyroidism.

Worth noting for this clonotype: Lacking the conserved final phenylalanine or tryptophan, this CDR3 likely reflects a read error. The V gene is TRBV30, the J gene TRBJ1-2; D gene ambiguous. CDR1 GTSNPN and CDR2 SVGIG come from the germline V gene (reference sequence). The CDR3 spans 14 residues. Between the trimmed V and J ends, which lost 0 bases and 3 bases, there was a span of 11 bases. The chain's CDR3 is CAWSVTRTHYGYTL. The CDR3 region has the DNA TGTGCCTGGAGTGTAACCCGAACACACTATGGCTACACCCTC.

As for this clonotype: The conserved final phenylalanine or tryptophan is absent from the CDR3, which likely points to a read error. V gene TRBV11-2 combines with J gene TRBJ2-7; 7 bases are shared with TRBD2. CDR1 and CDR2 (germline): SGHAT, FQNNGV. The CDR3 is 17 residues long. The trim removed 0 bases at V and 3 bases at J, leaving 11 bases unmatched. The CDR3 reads CASSLDGLGGSFYEQYL. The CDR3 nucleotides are TGTGCCAGCAGCTTAGATGGGTTGGGCGGGAGCTTCTACGAGCAGTACTTA.